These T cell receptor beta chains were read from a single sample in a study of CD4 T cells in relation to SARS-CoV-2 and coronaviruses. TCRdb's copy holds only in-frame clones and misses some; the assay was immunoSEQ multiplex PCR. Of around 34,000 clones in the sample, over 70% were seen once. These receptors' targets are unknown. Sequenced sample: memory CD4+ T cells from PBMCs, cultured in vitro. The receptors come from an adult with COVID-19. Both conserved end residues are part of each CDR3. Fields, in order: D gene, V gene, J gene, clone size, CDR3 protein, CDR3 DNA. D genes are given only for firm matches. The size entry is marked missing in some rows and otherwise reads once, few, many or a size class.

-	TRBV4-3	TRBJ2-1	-	CASSPTGRDSSYNEQFF	TGCGCCAGCTCCCCCACTGGCAGGGACTCTTCATACAATGAGCAGTTCTTC
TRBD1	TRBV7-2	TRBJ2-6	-	CASSRDRAGANVLTF	TGTGCCAGCAGCCGGGACAGGGCTGGGGCCAACGTCCTGACTTTC
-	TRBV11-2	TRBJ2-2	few	CASSLARNTGELFF	TGTGCCAGCAGCTTGGCACGGAACACCGGGGAGCTGTTTTTT
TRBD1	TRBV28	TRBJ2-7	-	CASRETGASYEQYF	TGTGCCAGCAGAGAAACAGGGGCCTCCTACGAGCAGTACTTC
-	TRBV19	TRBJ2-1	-	CASSIGAPAYNEQFF	TGTGCCAGTAGTATAGGAGCGCCCGCCTACAATGAGCAGTTCTTC
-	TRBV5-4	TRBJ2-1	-	CASSRDSVTYNEQFF	TGTGCCAGCAGCCGGGACTCCGTAACCTACAATGAGCAGTTCTTC
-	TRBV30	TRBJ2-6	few	CAWHRGSGANVLTF	TGTGCCTGGCATAGGGGCTCTGGGGCCAACGTCCTGACTTTC
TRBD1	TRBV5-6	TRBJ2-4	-	CASSVAGGRNIQYF	TGTGCCAGCAGCGTGGCAGGGGGCAGGAACATTCAGTACTTC
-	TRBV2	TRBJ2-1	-	CASSVRRDEQFF	TGTGCCAGCAGTGTGCGTAGGGATGAGCAGTTCTTC
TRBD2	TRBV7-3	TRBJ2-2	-	CASSLDLAGVEELFF	TGTGCCAGCAGCTTAGATCTAGCGGGAGTAGAGGAGCTGTTTTTT
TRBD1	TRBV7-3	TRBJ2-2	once	CASSAGQGAYTGELFF	TGTGCCAGCAGCGCCGGACAGGGGGCTTACACCGGGGAGCTGTTTTTT
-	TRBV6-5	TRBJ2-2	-	CASRFWRTTGELFF	TGTGCCAGCAGATTTTGGCGGACCACCGGGGAGCTGTTTTTT
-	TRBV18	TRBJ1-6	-	CASSRDKNSPLHF	TGTGCCAGCTCACGGGACAAAAATTCACCCCTCCACTTT
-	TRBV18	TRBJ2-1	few	CASSQLVGDEQFF	TGTGCCAGCTCACAATTGGTCGGGGATGAGCAGTTCTTC
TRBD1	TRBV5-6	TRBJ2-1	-	CASTLYGTGTRNEQFF	TGTGCCAGCACCCTATACGGGACAGGGACCCGCAATGAGCAGTTCTTC
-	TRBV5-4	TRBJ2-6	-	CASSDPSADDPGANVLTF	TGTGCCAGCAGCGATCCTAGCGCCGACGATCCTGGGGCCAACGTCCTGACTTTC
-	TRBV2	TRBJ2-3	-	CATRPMGTSSTDTQYF	TGTGCCACCCGACCGATGGGGACATCTAGCACAGATACGCAGTATTTT
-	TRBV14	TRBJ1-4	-	CASSPHRERNEKLFF	TGTGCCAGCAGCCCCCACAGGGAAAGGAATGAAAAACTGTTTTTT
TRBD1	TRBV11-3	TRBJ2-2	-	CASRRGQGGGELFF	TGTGCCAGCAGAAGGGGACAGGGCGGCGGGGAGCTGTTTTTT
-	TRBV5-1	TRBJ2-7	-	CASRPPSTLEQYF	TGCGCCAGCAGACCGCCGTCGACGCTCGAGCAGTACTTC
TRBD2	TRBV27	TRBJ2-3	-	CASSTTSPSDTQYF	TGTGCCAGCAGTACGACTAGCCCCTCTGATACGCAGTATTTT
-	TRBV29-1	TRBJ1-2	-	CSSRTGMYAGYTF	TGCAGCTCCAGAACAGGGATGTATGCCGGCTACACCTTC
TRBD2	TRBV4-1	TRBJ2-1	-	CASSQDPVYSGRSYNEQFF	TGCGCCAGCAGCCAAGATCCGGTTTACAGCGGGAGATCCTACAATGAGCAGTTCTTC
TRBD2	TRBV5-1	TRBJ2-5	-	CASSPGTSGNAGGTQYF	TGCGCCAGCAGCCCCGGGACTAGCGGGAACGCCGGTGGGACCCAGTACTTC
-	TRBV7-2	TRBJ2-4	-	CASSLEGTLPKNIQYF	TGTGCCAGCAGCTTAGAGGGGACCCTACCGAAAAACATTCAGTACTTC
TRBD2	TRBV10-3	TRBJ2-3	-	CAISLLAGATDTQYF	TGTGCCATCAGTTTGCTAGCGGGGGCAACAGATACGCAGTATTTT
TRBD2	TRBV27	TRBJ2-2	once	CASSLNPGLAGVYTGELFF	TGTGCCAGCAGTTTGAATCCGGGACTAGCGGGAGTTTATACCGGGGAGCTGTTTTTT
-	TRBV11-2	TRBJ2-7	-	CASSPRGLVSYF	TGTGCCAGCAGCCCCCGGGGATTGGTTTCGTACTTC
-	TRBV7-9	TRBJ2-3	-	CASSSGLGRVTDTQYF	TGTGCCAGCAGTTCTGGACTGGGGAGAGTAACAGATACGCAGTATTTT